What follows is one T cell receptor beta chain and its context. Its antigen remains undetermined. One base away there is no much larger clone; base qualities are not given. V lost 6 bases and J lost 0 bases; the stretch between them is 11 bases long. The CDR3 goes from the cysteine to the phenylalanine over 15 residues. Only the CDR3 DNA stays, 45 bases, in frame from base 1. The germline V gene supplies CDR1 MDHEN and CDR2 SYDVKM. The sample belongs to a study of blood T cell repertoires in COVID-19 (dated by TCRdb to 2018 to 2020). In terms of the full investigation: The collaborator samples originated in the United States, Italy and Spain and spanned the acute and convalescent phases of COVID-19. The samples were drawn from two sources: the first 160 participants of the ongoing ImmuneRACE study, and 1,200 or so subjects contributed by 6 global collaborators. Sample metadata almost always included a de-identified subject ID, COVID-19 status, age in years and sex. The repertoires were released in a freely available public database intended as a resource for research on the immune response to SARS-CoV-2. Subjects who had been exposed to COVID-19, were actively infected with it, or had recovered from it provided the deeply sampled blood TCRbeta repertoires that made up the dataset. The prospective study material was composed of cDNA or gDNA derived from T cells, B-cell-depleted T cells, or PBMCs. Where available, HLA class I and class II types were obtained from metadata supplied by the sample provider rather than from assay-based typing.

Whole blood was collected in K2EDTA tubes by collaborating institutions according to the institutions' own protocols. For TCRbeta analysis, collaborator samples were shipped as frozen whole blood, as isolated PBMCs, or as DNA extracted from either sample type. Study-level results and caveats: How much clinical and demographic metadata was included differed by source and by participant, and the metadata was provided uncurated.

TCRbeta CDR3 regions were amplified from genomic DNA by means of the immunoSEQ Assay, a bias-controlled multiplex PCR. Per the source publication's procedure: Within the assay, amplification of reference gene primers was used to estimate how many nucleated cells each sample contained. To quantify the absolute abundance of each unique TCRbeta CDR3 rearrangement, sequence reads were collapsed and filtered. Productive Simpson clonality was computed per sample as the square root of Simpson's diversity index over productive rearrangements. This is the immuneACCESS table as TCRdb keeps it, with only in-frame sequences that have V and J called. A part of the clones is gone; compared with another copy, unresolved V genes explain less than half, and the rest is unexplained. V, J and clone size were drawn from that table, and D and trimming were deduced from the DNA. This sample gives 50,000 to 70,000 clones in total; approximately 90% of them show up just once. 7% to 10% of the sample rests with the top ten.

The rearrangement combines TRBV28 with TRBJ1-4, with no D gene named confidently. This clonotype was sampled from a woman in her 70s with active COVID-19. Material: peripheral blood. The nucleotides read TGTGCCAGCAGGCCGGGTGGTGCAACTAATGAAAAACTGTTTTTT. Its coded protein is CASRPGGATNEKLFF.